What follows are 32 T cell receptor beta chains derived from one specimen sequenced in a study of T cell clonality in common variable immunodeficiency. TCRdb's table, derived via immunoSEQ multiplex PCR, lists solely in-frame clones and lacks some. Captured here are roughly 60,000 clones, none seen once; the top ten comprise around 1.6%. Sequences were obtained from peripheral blood mononuclear cells. These TCRs come from a person between 18 and 75 years old in good health.

Ten or more counts support this clone. Read data end 3 residues before the CDR3 end; the end is taken from the germline J gene. The chain recombines TRBV7-9 with TRBJ2-5; 7 bases are shared with TRBD1. The trim removed 5 bases at V and 5 bases at J, leaving 11 bases unmatched. CDR1 is SEHNR and CDR2 is FQNEAQ in the germline V gene (reference sequence). This CDR3 has 15 amino acids. CDR3: CASSPRTGHGETQYF. The covered CDR3 bases are TGTGCCAGCAGCCCCAGGACAGGCCATGGGGAGACC.

As for this clone: One end of the junction varies from germline; a read error may be responsible. Coverage ceases 3 residues before the CDR3 finishes, and the germline J gene fills in the end. The gene calls are TRBV16 and TRBJ1-5; 8 nucleotides match TRBD1. Germline V lookup: CDR1 KGHSY, CDR2 FQNENV. The CDR3 length is 15 residues. The sequenced part of the CDR3 DNA is TGTGCCAGCAACCAATCGGGACAGGGCAATCAGCCC. It translates to CASNQSGQGNQP. The whole CDR3 reads CASNQSGQGNQPQHF. The variable domain in full, with the rest retrieved from reference TRBV16 and TRBJ1-5, is GEEVAQTPKHLVRGEGQKAKLYCAPIKGHSYVFWYQQVLKNEFKFLISFQNENVFDETGMPKERFSAKCLPNSPCSLEIQATKLEDSAVYFCASNQSGQGNQPQHFGDGTRLSIL.

This clone was recorded at least ten times. At one end the junction does not follow the germline gene, possibly because of a read error. Read sequence stops 3 residues before the CDR3 end, and the germline J gene provides the missing end. The V call is TRBV4-2, the J call TRBJ2-3; D could derive from TRBD1 or TRBD2 (6 bases each). CDR1 is LGHNA, CDR2 YNFKEQ, per germline. The CDR3 length is 18 residues. CDR3 residues: CASSQEGGPGLSTDTQYF. Incomplete CDR3 DNA: TGCGCCAGCAGCCAAGAGGGGGGACCGGGACTTAGCACAGATACG.

There are many counts of this clone. The read ends 3 residues shy of where the CDR3 ends; the end is completed using the germline J gene. J is TRBJ2-4 and V is TRBV10-1; TRBD1 is a possible D gene (5 bases). Germline V gene lookup returns CDR1 WNHNN and CDR2 SYGVQD (reference sequence). Deletions cut 6 bases from V and 2 bases from J, with 8 bases between. The CDR3 is 13 amino acids. The CDR3 here is CASRTVSKNIQYF. The part of the CDR3 DNA that was read is TGCGCCAGCAGGACAGTCTCCAAAAACATT.

CDR3 DNA (partial): TGTGCCAGTATCCCCCAGGGATCTAACTATGGC. Protein product: CASIPQGSNYG. From start to end, the CDR3 is CASIPQGSNYGYTF. This rearrangement joins TRBV19 to TRBJ1-2, with TRBD1 as a possible D gene (5 bases). From the germline J gene comes the end of the CDR3, since the read stops 3 residues before it. V lost 7 bases, J lost 0 bases, and 12 bases lay in between. In germline, CDR1 is LNHDA, CDR2 SQIVND (reference sequence). The length of the CDR3 is 14 residues. The whole variable domain, remainder taken from reference TRBV19 and TRBJ1-2, is DGGITQSPKYLFRKEGQNVTLSCEQNLNHDAMYWYRQDPGQGLRLIYYSQIVNDFQKGDIAEGYSVSREKKESFPLTVTSAQKNPTAFYLCASIPQGSNYGYTFGSGTRLTVV.

This clone was counted many times. The CDR3 goes on 3 residues after the read ends, and that part is filled in from the germline J gene. This specimen includes other DNA sequences encoding the same CDR3. The chain uses TRBV2 and TRBJ1-2; D perhaps matches TRBD1 (6 bases). The ends were cut back, 6 bases at V and 3 bases at J, with 8 bases in the middle. The V gene's germline CDR1 is SNHLY and CDR2 FYNNEI. The CDR3 loop spans 12 amino acids. CDR3: CASSRTDYGYTF. The sequenced CDR3 bases are TGTGCCAGCAGCAGGACAGACTATGGC.

This clone has ten or more counts. The read falls 3 residues short of the CDR3 end, and the missing part is taken from the germline J gene. The V and J genes are TRBV5-1 and TRBJ2-3, with TRBD2 matching 14 bases. The germline gives CDR1 SGHRS, CDR2 YFSETQ. This CDR3 has 16 residues. Germline trimming cut 4 bases from V and 3 bases from J; bases unmatched to any gene: 4. The CDR3 region is CASSMGTSGRTDTQYF. The sequenced part of the CDR3 DNA is TGCGCCAGCAGCATGGGGACTAGCGGGAGAACAGATACG.

This clone was counted at least ten times. The read comes to an end 3 residues before the CDR3 does, leaving the germline J gene to fill in the end. The chain uses TRBV29-1 and TRBJ2-3, with 10 bases lining up with TRBD2. Looked up from germline, CDR1 is SQVTM and CDR2 is ANQGSEA. There are 15 residues in the CDR3. V dropped 4 bases and J dropped 4; count of bases not matched to a gene: 8. The CDR3 bases that were read are TGCAGCGTTGCGGCTAGCGGGAGTCCTCCAGATACG. This encodes CSVAASGSPPDT. The whole CDR3 is CSVAASGSPPDTQYF.

This clone was seen repeatedly, ten times or more. The read ends 3 residues shy of where the CDR3 ends; the end is completed using the germline J gene. This chain uses TRBV12-3 or TRBV12-4 with TRBJ2-1, with TRBD2 matching over 15 bases. J was trimmed by 8 bases and V by 5 bases; bases with no gene match: 10. The CDR3 extends over 17 amino acids. The CDR3 is CASSARTSGRVLDEQFF. CDR3 bases read: TGTGCCAGCAGTGCCCGGACTAGCGGGAGGGTTTTGGATGAG.

This clone was observed many times. Read coverage stops 3 residues before the CDR3 terminus; the germline J gene supplies the remainder. V gene TRBV18 combines with J gene TRBJ1-6, with D possibly TRBD1 on 5 matching bases. Trimming stripped 2 bases from V and 5 bases from J, with 10 bases between. The CDR3 contains 15 residues. Germline V lookup: CDR1 KGHSH, CDR2 LQKENI. The sequenced part of the CDR3 DNA is TGTGCCAGCTCACCATCAGGACAAGATAATTCACCC. Its protein product is CASSPSGQDNSP. In full, the CDR3 reads CASSPSGQDNSPLHF.

By sample fraction, this clone is medium-sized. The CDR3 loop is CSAPDSGANVLTF. The DNA read from the CDR3 is TGCAGTGCCCCAGACTCTGGGGCCAACGTC. The rearrangement joins TRBV20-1 to TRBJ2-6, with D unresolved. Read coverage stops 3 residues before the CDR3 terminus; the germline J gene supplies the remainder. The length of the CDR3 is 13 residues. Trimming removed 6 bases from V and 0 bases from J, with 6 bases in between. The germline V gene encodes CDR1 DFQATT and CDR2 SNEGSKA (reference sequence).

As concerns this clone: The sequence runs out 3 residues before the end of the CDR3; the remainder is reconstructed from the germline J gene. The genes are TRBV13 and TRBJ2-3; maybe TRBD2 (6 bases). The CDR3 spans 15 residues. Per germline, CDR1 PRHDT and CDR2 FYEKMQ (reference sequence). The sequenced part of the CDR3 DNA is TGTGCCAGCAGCTCGCGCCGCCGCGGGGAAGAGACG. Translation gives CASSSRRRGEET. The CDR3 reads in full as CASSSRRRGEETQYF.

There are many counts of this clone. The DNA ends 3 residues before the CDR3 does, and the rest of the CDR3 is filled in from the germline J gene. The genes are TRBV20-1 and TRBJ2-7; 8 bases agree with TRBD2. V lost 2 bases and J lost 5; bases outside the gene matches: 17. The CDR3 runs to 17 residues. CDR1 and CDR2 from the germline V gene are DFQATT and SNEGSKA (reference sequence). Here the CDR3 reads CSARFLSPGTRGNEQYF. The CDR3 bases that were read are TGCAGTGCTAGATTTCTTTCTCCCGGGACTAGGGGAAACGAG.

In its sample, this clone was seen many times. The read ends 3 residues shy of where the CDR3 ends; the end is completed using the germline J gene. The chain is built from TRBV6-1 and TRBJ2-5; 7 bases align to TRBD2. V was clipped by 2 bases and J by 3 bases; unmatched bases: 9. This CDR3 is built from 16 residues. Germline CDR1 reads MNHNS; CDR2 reads SASEGT. The CDR3: CASSEIAAGDKETQYF. The sequenced part of the CDR3 DNA is TGTGCCAGCAGTGAAATAGCGGCGGGAGATAAAGAGACC.

Ten or more counts support this clone. The read ends 3 residues shy of where the CDR3 ends; the end is completed using the germline J gene. The rearrangement links TRBV29-1 to TRBJ2-3, with TRBD2 matching over 8 bases. The germline V gene encodes CDR1 SQVTM and CDR2 ANQGSEA. V lost 7 bases to trimming and J lost 3 bases; unmatched junction nucleotides: 15. The CDR3 is made up of 16 amino acids. The CDR3 reads CSAGVGLDLWTDTQYF. The CDR3 DNA, read in part, is TGCAGCGCTGGAGTGGGACTAGATTTATGGACAGATACG.

This clone was seen at least ten times. The CDR3 end falls 3 residues outside the read, so it is completed with the germline J gene. The chain has TRBV29-1 and TRBJ2-7; the match to TRBD1 covers 7 bases. Germline lookup yields CDR1 SQVTM and CDR2 ANQGSEA. The CDR3 contains 13 residues. After removal of 4 bases from V and 0 bases from J, the junction contained 3 bases not matched to a gene. CDR3 loop: CSVGTGSSYEQYF. The CDR3 DNA, read in part, is TGCAGCGTTGGGACAGGTAGCTCCTACGAG.

At least ten counts were recorded for this clone. CDR3 protein: CASSFGTGGNQPQHF. The DNA read from the CDR3 is TGTGCCAGCAGCTTCGGGACAGGGGGGAATCAGCCC. V gene TRBV7-9 combines with J gene TRBJ1-5; 11 positions match TRBD1. The read ends 3 residues early relative to the CDR3; the germline J gene fills the gap. The V gene end was trimmed by 3 bases and the J gene end by 4 bases; junction bases not matched to a gene: 2. This CDR3 contains 15 residues. Germline V CDR1 and CDR2: SEHNR, FQNEAQ (reference sequence).

This clone was recorded many times. The read ends 3 residues early relative to the CDR3; the germline J gene fills the gap. V usage is TRBV2 and J usage is TRBJ2-2; the D gene is possibly TRBD2 (6 bases). From germline, CDR1 is SNHLY and CDR2 FYNNEI. There are 16 residues in the CDR3. V was shortened by 2 bases and J by 4 bases, with 14 bases between the two germline ends. The CDR3 spells CASSETSLVITGELFF. CDR3 bases read: TGTGCCAGCAGTGAAACTAGCTTAGTAATCACCGGGGAG. The complete variable domain, with remaining parts taken from reference TRBV2 and TRBJ2-2, reads EPEVTQTPSHQVTQMGQEVILRCVPISNHLYFYWYRQILGQKVEFLVSFYNNEISEKSEIFDDQFSVERPDGSNFTLKIRSTKLEDSAMYFCASSETSLVITGELFFGEGSRLTVL.

This clone occurred a few times. The read terminates 3 residues before the CDR3 end, so the remaining end is supplied by the germline J gene. The V gene is TRBV25-1, the J gene TRBJ2-7; tentatively, D is TRBD1 or TRBD2 (5 bases each). Germline loops: CDR1 MGHDK, CDR2 SYGVNS. The CDR3 length is 14 residues. Trimming cost V 7 bases and J 4 bases, with 17 bases left between them. The sequenced CDR3 bases are TGTGCCAGCACCACAGGTGGAGGTTCTTACGAG. Its translation is CASTTGGGSYE. The whole CDR3 sequence reads CASTTGGGSYEQYF.

This clone was seen only a few times. The read terminates 3 residues ahead of where the CDR3 ends, so the germline J gene completes it. The gene calls are TRBV7-8 and TRBJ2-2, with 11 nucleotides matching TRBD2. With V trimmed by 5 bases and J by 3 bases, 11 bases remained unmatched. The V gene's germline CDR1 is SGHVS and CDR2 FQNEAQ. The CDR3 totals 18 residues. The sequenced part of the CDR3 DNA is TGTGCCAGCAGCCGCCGTACTAGCGGGAGTAAGGACACCGGGGAG. Translation gives CASSRRTSGSKDTGE. The whole CDR3 protein is CASSRRTSGSKDTGELFF. Looking up the rest from reference TRBV7-8 and TRBJ2-2 gives the full variable domain: GAGVSQSPRYKVAKRGQDVALRCDPISGHVSLFWYQQALGQGPEFLTYFQNEAQLDKSGLPSDRFFAERPEGSVSTLKIQRTQQEDSAVYLCASSRRTSGSKDTGELFFGEGSRLTVL.

This clone came up many times. With the read ending 3 residues before the CDR3 end, the germline J gene is used to fill in that end. This chain connects TRBV19 to TRBJ2-7; the D gene is possibly TRBD1 (6 bases). Trimming took 6 bases from V and 2 from J, leaving 23 bases between them. From germline, CDR1 is LNHDA and CDR2 SQIVND (reference sequence). The CDR3 extends over 17 amino acids. The CDR3 bases that were read are TGTGCCAGTAGCTTCCAGGGGCCTCCACTGCACCCCTACGAG. Translated: CASSFQGPPLHPYE. From start to end, the CDR3 is CASSFQGPPLHPYEQYF. The variable domain in full, with the rest retrieved from reference TRBV19 and TRBJ2-7, is DGGITQSPKYLFRKEGQNVTLSCEQNLNHDAMYWYRQDPGQGLRLIYYSQIVNDFQKGDIAEGYSVSREKKESFPLTVTSAQKNPTAFYLCASSFQGPPLHPYEQYFGPGTRLTVT.

This clone occurred many times. The read ends 3 residues before the CDR3 terminus; that terminus is restored from the germline J gene. The rearrangement links TRBV4-1 to TRBJ2-5, with D possibly matching TRBD2 (6 bases). The CDR3 consists of 14 residues. Per germline, CDR1 MGHRA and CDR2 YSYEKL. Trimming took 4 bases from V and 3 from J, leaving 12 bases between them. The CDR3 sequence is CASSPGGYKETQYF. CDR3 bases read: TGCGCCAGCAGCCCCGGGGGTTATAAAGAGACC.

The sample holds many counts of this clone. The read terminates 3 residues ahead of where the CDR3 ends, so the germline J gene completes it. The gene calls are TRBV5-1 and TRBJ2-2, with D possibly matching TRBD1 (6 bases). CDR1 and CDR2 (germline): SGHRS, YFSETQ. Trimming removed 3 bases from V and 4 bases from J, with 10 bases in between. This CDR3 is 14 amino acids long. The CDR3 bases that were read are TGCGCCAGCAGCTCGACAGGACCCACCGGGGAG. Translated, it gives CASSSTGPTGE. The full-length CDR3 reads as CASSSTGPTGELFF.

In this sample, this clone turned up many times. The CDR3 extends 3 residues past the end of the read, so its final part is completed from the germline J gene. This rearrangement joins TRBV5-1 to TRBJ1-1; D gene uncertain. The CDR3 has 13 residues. The germline V gene has CDR1 SGHRS and CDR2 YFSETQ. The CDR3 DNA, read in part, is TGCGCCAGCAGCTTGACCACACAGAAAGAA. Protein: CASSLTTQKE. The entire CDR3 protein is CASSLTTQKEAFF.

This clone was seen repeatedly, ten times or more. The sequence runs out 3 residues before the end of the CDR3; the remainder is reconstructed from the germline J gene. The chain recombines TRBV7-9 with TRBJ2-7; tentatively, D is TRBD1 (6 bases). The germline V gene has CDR1 SEHNR and CDR2 FQNEAQ (reference sequence). Trimming removed 2 bases at V and 5 bases at J, with 7 bases between. The CDR3 runs to 12 residues. Incomplete CDR3 DNA: TGTGCCAGCAGCTTAACAGGGAACGAG. Translated, it gives CASSLTGNE. The whole CDR3 protein reads CASSLTGNEQYF.

This clone was counted many times. The observed sequence ends 3 residues before the CDR3 terminus, with the missing tail filled in from the germline J gene. The chain has TRBV15 and TRBJ2-1, with 7 bases matching TRBD2. The V gene end was trimmed by 5 bases and the J gene end by 5 bases; junction bases not matched to a gene: 18. The CDR3 is made up of 18 amino acids. CDR1 and CDR2 (germline): LNHNV, YYDKDF (reference sequence). CDR3 DNA (partial): TGTGCCACCAGCCCCCACGTATCTATCTCTCTAGCGGACAATGAG. Amino acid sequence: CATSPHVSISLADNE. The entire CDR3 sequence reads CATSPHVSISLADNEQFF.

The table lists this clone with many counts. Sequencing ends 3 residues short of the CDR3 end; the germline J gene provides the rest. V is TRBV10-3 and J is TRBJ2-7; D is perhaps TRBD1 (6 bases). CDR1 ENHRY and CDR2 SYGVKD come from the germline V gene. This CDR3 spans 15 amino acids. With 2 bases removed from V and 0 bases from J, the gap between germline ends came to 11 bases. CDR3 DNA (partial): TGTGCCATCAGTGAGACCGACAGGAACTCCTACGAG. It encodes CAISETDRNSYE. The CDR3 reads in full as CAISETDRNSYEQYF.

This clone was seen repeatedly, ten times or more. Coverage ceases 3 residues before the CDR3 finishes, and the germline J gene fills in the end. The chain uses TRBV2 and TRBJ2-7; 7 bases map to TRBD2. Germline V CDR1 and CDR2: SNHLY, FYNNEI. V shed 3 bases, J shed 3 bases, and the junction held 5 bases outside the gene matches. This CDR3 has 14 residues. CDR3 in amino acids: CASSELTSRYEQYF. CDR3 bases read: TGTGCCAGCAGTGAGTTGACTAGCCGCTACGAG. The variable domain in full, completed from reference TRBV2 and TRBJ2-7, reads EPEVTQTPSHQVTQMGQEVILRCVPISNHLYFYWYRQILGQKVEFLVSFYNNEISEKSEIFDDQFSVERPDGSNFTLKIRSTKLEDSAMYFCASSELTSRYEQYFGPGTRLTVT.

This clone was seen ten or more times. At one of its ends the junction is not consistent with the germline gene, which may arise from a read error. The read ends 3 residues shy of where the CDR3 ends; the end is completed using the germline J gene. The chain carries TRBV7-7 and TRBJ2-5, with unresolved D. CDR1 SSHAT and CDR2 FNYEAQ come from the germline V gene (reference sequence). The CDR3 is 15 residues long. Incomplete CDR3 DNA: TGTGCTAGCAGCTTAGGTGGCTCAAAAGGGGAGACC. This translates into CASSLGGSKGET. The whole CDR3 protein reads CASSLGGSKGETQYF. The full variable domain, completed using reference TRBV7-7 and TRBJ2-5, is GAGVSQSPRYKVTKRGQDVTLRCDPISSHATLYWYQQALGQGPEFLTYFNYEAQPDKSGLPSDRFSAERPEGSISTLTIQRTEQRDSAMYRCASSLGGSKGETQYFGPGTRLLVL.

This clone was seen repeatedly, ten times or more. The sequence runs out 3 residues before the end of the CDR3; the remainder is reconstructed from the germline J gene. The chain recombines TRBV20-1 with TRBJ2-1; a possible D gene is TRBD2 (6 bases). Germline V gives CDR1 DFQATT, CDR2 SNEGSKA (reference sequence). The CDR3 is 14 residues long. Trimming took 7 bases from V and 1 from J, leaving 14 bases between them. Incomplete CDR3 DNA: TGCAGTGGGCAGGAGGGGAGGTCCTACAATGAG. Protein: CSGQEGRSYNE. The entire CDR3 protein is CSGQEGRSYNEQFF.

This clone was counted ten times or more. The DNA ends 3 residues before the CDR3 does, and the rest of the CDR3 is filled in from the germline J gene. The gene calls are TRBV5-4 and TRBJ2-7; a weak D match, TRBD1 (5 bases). V was pared by 10 bases and J by 3 bases, with 23 bases between. The germline gives CDR1 SGHNT, CDR2 YYREEE (reference sequence). The CDR3 has 15 residues. The part of the CDR3 DNA that was read is TGTGCCTACAGTGGGTCTTGGGCAGGGTTCTACGAG. This codes for CAYSGSWAGFYE. The CDR3 in its entirety is CAYSGSWAGFYEQYF.

This clone was seen at least ten times. The read stops 3 residues short of the end of the CDR3; the missing end is completed from the germline J gene. J is TRBJ2-7 and V is TRBV4-1; 7 bases are a match to TRBD1. Losses at the gene ends were 4 bases for V and 5 bases for J; bases not matched to a gene: 8. Per germline, CDR1 MGHRA and CDR2 YSYEKL. This CDR3 is 14 amino acids long. This CDR3 is CASSPRQGSDEQYF. The CDR3 bases that were read are TGCGCCAGCAGCCCTCGACAGGGATCTGACGAG.